This TCR beta chain derives from a study of cytomegalovirus exposure and HLA in healthy donors. Whole-study results and caveats: The authors enumerated 180 or so TCR beta chains as linked to cytomegalovirus. TCR beta chain V- and J-gene trimming was linked, in a later analysis, to a missense variant in DCLRE1C.

Healthy bone marrow donors made up the cohort. Vbeta (60) and Jbeta (13) primers were used in the PCR. Assay used: immunoSEQ multiplex PCR; TCRdb lists only in-frame clones, some missing. In the table there are 110,000 to 150,000 clones, approximately 82% of which are singletons. Trimming pared 4 bases from V and 0 bases from J, leaving 11 bases between. Germline lookup yields CDR1 SGHDT and CDR2 YYEEEE. There are 16 residues in the CDR3. On this clone itself: Its target is unknown.

This clonotype was sampled from a woman in her thirties or forties in good health and CMV-seronegative. V and J are TRBV5-6 and TRBJ2-6; no definite D call. The source material was PBMCs. The CDR3 region has the DNA TGTGCCAGCAGCAGCGTTTGGGTCTCTGGGGCCAACGTCCTGACTTTC. It yields the protein CASSSVWVSGANVLTF. The variable domain in full, with the rest retrieved from reference TRBV5-6 and TRBJ2-6, is DAGVTQSPTHLIKTRGQQVTLRCSPKSGHDTVSWYQQALGQGPQFIFQYYEEEERQRGNFPDRFSGHQFPNYSSELNVNALLLGDSALYLCASSSVWVSGANVLTFGAGSRLTVL.